This T cell receptor beta chain was captured by sequencing in a study of radiation and T cells in renal cell carcinoma. In the case of this clone: Its antigen is not known.

Notes on the study in general: From baseline, blood top tumor clonotypes peaked at 2 weeks post-radiation. No pretreatment tumor biopsies were available for baseline clonotypes.

This CDR3 region has 16 residues. Trimming pared 0 bases from V and 5 bases from J, leaving 14 bases between. Germline V gene data show CDR1 as LNHNV and CDR2 as YYDKDF (reference sequence). Repertoires were generated with immunoSEQ multiplex PCR, while TCRdb's copy carries only in-frame clones and drops some. The sample includes 130,000 to 150,000 clones, 65% to 90% seen only once; the top ten take under 20%. Sample time point: blood 4 weeks post-SBRT, at nephrectomy. The treatment is: 15 Gy SBRT to primary tumor, nephrectomy 4 weeks later. After SBRT, blood was collected at 2 and 4 weeks, plus baseline. The patient's renal cell carcinoma had clear cell pathology.

Sequenced here: blood, sampled from a patient whose treatment included radiotherapy and nephrectomy. This sequence originates from a woman aged 45-60 years with renal cell carcinoma. The genes are TRBV15 and TRBJ1-5, with D unclear. CDR3 protein: CATSRDPERRDQPQHF. CDR3 bases: TGTGCCACCAGCAGAGATCCCGAAAGGCGCGATCAGCCCCAGCATTTT.